This T cell receptor beta chain is from a study of CD8+ T cells in alopecia areata (dated by TCRdb to the late 2010s). With regard to the full study: The treated patients, all with moderate-to-severe alopecia areata, were enrolled in an open-label pilot trial of oral tofacitinib given at 5 to 10 mg twice daily. immunoSEQ multiplex PCR using 35 Vbeta forward primers and 13 Jbeta reverse primers was used to amplify TCRbeta CDR3 regions. The RNA source kit depended on sample type: the PAXgene miRNA kit for fixed scalp, the miRNeasy kit for PBMCs, and the RNeasy kit for mouse skin. Tofacitinib was given for 6 to 18 months, followed by 6 months of follow-up off drug to assess delayed response and recurrence. Clonality in the scalp was compared among normal scalp (n=4), patchy alopecia areata scalp (n=8), and alopecia totalis/universalis scalp (n=8). In both human patients and the C3H/HeJ mouse model, the study applied high-throughput TCRbeta sequencing to look at T cell clonal expansion in alopecia areata. Biopsies were taken from tofacitinib-treated patients at baseline and again at 4 and 24 weeks into treatment, and several of those patients also had a later scalp biopsy. On the human side, TCRbeta sequencing was run on scalp tissue and on sorted CD4+ and CD8+ peripheral blood T cells from healthy controls and from alopecia areata patients with either patchy or totalis/universalis disease. In treated patients, disease severity was measured using the SALT score, which gives the percentage of scalp surface area affected. What the research found in general, with its limitations: Compared with normal scalp, lesional scalp, particularly in alopecia totalis/universalis, had higher clonality and more expanded CD8+ clones, which suggests antigenic drive. Shared TCR sequences between patients were less evident than in mice, which may be partly attributable to HLA diversity in the patient population. During tofacitinib treatment, many expanded lesional clones stuck around in both scalp and blood, and this persistence may partly explain why relapse happens after treatment is stopped. Tofacitinib significantly decreased scalp clonality and the number of expanded CD8+ clones among the top 100 scalp clones. Unlike mouse skin, where gammadelta T cells dominate, normal human skin contains resident alphabeta T cells that get sequenced too, which complicates analysis of the scalp TCR repertoire. Because the treated cohort was small and had only one nonresponder, larger studies are needed to examine links between baseline CD8+ expansion and response.

Trimming leaves V shorter by 5 bases and J shorter by 5 bases, with the junction holding 10 bases beyond the gene matches. CDR1 and CDR2 were assigned from the germline V gene (reference sequence) as GTSNPN and SVGIG. There are 14 amino acids in the CDR3, from cysteine to phenylalanine inclusive. Just the 42-base CDR3 DNA is kept, in frame starting at base 1. Explained via the paper, the time point label denotes: 4 weeks on oral tofacitinib. The meaning of the sample's treatment or condition label: oral pan-JAK inhibitor, 5-10 mg twice daily. Peripheral blood and lesional scalp punch biopsies were obtained from patients with alopecia areata. PBMCs were isolated by density centrifugation and stained for CD3, CD4 and CD8, and CD4+ and CD8+ T cells were sorted on a FACSAria. About this clone: The target of this receptor is not known. It has no much larger one-base neighbor in the sample; base qualities were not kept.

The method was the immunoSEQ multiplex PCR assay. For TCR sequencing, RNA was extracted from every sample and reverse transcribed into cDNA to serve as template. SuperScript III was used for first-strand cDNA synthesis, primed with a 2:1 mix of oligo-dT and random hexamers. A synthetic immune receptor repertoire was used to gauge amplification bias, and whatever bias remained was removed computationally. The paper's processing steps were these. After raw reads were preprocessed to remove errors, the CDR3 was defined following IMGT conventions as running from the conserved cysteine to phenylalanine. Clonality was computed by normalizing Shannon entropy by log2 of the number of productive unique TCRs and subtracting the result from 1. Scalp TCRbeta sequences were cross-referenced with sorted blood CD4 and CD8 repertoires so that the CD4 or CD8 identity of scalp clones could be inferred. Sourced from immuneACCESS, this table was stored by TCRdb with only in-frame sequences that have V and J called. A share of the clones is absent; for the studies checked, an unresolved V gene accounts for under half, and the remainder has no known explanation. Clonal size and the V and J genes are those of that table, whereas D and trimming came from the DNA. The sample has more than 95,000 clones on record, approximately 52% of them singletons. The ten most abundant clones make up 25% to 35% of the sample.

The material was CD8+ T cells sorted from blood, obtained at week 4, from a patient treated with tofacitinib. The sequence joins TRBV30 to TRBJ2-5; a stretch of 8 junction bases matches TRBD2. The clonotype comes from a human donor with alopecia areata. The bases are TGTGCCTGGGACAGCGGGGGAATCATGGAGACCCAGTACTTC. This sequence encodes CAWDSGGIMETQYF.